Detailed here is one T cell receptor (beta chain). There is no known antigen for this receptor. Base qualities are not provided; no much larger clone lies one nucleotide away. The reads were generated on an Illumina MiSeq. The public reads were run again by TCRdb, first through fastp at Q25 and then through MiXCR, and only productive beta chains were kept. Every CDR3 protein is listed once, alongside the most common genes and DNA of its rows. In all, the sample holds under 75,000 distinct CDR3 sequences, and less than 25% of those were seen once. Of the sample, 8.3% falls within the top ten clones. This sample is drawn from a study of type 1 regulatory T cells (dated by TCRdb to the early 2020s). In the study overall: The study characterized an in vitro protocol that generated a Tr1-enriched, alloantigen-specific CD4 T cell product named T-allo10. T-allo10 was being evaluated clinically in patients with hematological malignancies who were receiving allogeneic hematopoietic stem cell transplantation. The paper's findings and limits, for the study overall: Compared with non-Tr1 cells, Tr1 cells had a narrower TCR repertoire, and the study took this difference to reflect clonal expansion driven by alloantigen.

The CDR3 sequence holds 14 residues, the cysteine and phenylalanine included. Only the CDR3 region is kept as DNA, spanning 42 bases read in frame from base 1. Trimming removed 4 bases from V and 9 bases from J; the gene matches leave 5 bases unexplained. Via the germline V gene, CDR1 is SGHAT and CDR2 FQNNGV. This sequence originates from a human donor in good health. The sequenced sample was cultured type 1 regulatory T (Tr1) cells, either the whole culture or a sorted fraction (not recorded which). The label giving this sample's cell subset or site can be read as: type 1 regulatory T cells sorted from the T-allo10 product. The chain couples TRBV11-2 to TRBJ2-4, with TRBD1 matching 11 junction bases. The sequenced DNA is TGTGCCAGCAGCTGGGGGGACAGGGGGATCATTCAGTACTTC. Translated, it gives CASSWGDRGIIQYF.